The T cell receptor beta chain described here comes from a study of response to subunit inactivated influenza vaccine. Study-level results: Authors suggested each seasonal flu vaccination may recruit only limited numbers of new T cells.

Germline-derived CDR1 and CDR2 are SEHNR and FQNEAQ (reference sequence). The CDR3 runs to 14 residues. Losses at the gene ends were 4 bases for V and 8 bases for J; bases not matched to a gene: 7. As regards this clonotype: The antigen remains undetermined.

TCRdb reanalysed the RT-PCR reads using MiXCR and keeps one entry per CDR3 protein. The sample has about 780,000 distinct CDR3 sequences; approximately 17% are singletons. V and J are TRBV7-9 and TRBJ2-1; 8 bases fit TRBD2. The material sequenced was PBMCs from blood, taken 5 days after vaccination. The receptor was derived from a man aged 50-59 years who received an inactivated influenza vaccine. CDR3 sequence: CASSSTGTRDEQFF. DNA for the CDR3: TGTGCCAGCAGCTCCACCGGGACTAGGGATGAGCAGTTCTTC. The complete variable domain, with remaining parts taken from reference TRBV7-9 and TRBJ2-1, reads DTGVSQNPRHKITKRGQNVTFRCDPISEHNRLYWYRQTLGQGPEFLTYFQNEAQLEKSRLLSDRFSAERPKGSFSTLEIQRTEQGDSAMYLCASSSTGTRDEQFFGPGTRLTVL.